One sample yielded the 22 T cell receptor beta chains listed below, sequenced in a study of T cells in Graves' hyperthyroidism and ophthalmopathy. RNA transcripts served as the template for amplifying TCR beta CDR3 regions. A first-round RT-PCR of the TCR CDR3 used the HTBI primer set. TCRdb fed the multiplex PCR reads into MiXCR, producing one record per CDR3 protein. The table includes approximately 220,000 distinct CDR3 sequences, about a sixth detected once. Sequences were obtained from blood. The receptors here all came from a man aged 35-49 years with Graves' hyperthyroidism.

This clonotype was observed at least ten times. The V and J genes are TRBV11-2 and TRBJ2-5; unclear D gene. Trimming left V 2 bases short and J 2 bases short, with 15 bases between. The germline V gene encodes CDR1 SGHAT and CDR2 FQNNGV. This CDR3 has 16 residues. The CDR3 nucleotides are TGTGCCAGCAGCTTATCCACCTCGGCAAGACAAGAGACCCAGTACTTC. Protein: CASSLSTSARQETQYF.

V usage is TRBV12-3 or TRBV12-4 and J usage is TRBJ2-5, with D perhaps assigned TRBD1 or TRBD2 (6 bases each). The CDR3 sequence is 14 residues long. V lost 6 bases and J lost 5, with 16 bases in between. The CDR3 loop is CASSRETGRETQYF. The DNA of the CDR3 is TGTGCCAGCAGCCGAGAAACAGGGAGGGAGACCCAGTACTTC.

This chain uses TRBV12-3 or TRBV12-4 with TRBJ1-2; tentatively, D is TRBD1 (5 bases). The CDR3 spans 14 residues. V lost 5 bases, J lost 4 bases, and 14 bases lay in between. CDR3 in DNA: TGTGCCAGCAGTGAACCGGGACGATCCTATGGCTACACCTTC. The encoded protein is CASSEPGRSYGYTF.

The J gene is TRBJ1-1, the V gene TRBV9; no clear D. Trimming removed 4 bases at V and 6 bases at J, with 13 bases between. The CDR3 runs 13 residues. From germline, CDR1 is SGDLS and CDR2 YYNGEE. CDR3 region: CASSLGSYAEAFF. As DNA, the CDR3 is TGTGCCAGCAGCCTTGGGTCTTACGCTGAAGCTTTCTTT.

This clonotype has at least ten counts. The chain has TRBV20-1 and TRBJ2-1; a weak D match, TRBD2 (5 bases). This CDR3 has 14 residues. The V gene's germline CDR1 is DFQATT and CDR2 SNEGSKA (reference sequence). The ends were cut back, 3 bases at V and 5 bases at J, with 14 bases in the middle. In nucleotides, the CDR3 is TGCAGTGCTAGTAACTCTCGGGGAAACAATGAGCAGTTCTTC. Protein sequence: CSASNSRGNNEQFF.

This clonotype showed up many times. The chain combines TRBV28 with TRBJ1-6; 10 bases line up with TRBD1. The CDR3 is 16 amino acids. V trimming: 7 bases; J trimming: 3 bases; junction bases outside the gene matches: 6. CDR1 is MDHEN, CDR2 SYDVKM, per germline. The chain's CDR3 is CASTETGGYYNSPLHF. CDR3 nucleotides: TGTGCCAGCACCGAGACAGGGGGCTACTATAATTCACCCCTCCACTTT.

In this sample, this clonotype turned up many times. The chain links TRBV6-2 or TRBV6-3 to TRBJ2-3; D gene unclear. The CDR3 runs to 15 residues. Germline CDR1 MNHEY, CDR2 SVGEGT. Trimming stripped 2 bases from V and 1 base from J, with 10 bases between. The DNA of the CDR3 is TGTGCCAGCAGTTACCTTGGCCAGGGCACAGATACGCAGTATTTT. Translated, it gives CASSYLGQGTDTQYF.

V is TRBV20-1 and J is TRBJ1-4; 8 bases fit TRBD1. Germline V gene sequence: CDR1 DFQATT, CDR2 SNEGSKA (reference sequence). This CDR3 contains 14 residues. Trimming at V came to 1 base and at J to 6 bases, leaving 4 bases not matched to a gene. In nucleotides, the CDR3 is TGCAGTGCTAGAGGAGGGACAGGAGATGAAAAACTGTTTTTT. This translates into CSARGGTGDEKLFF.

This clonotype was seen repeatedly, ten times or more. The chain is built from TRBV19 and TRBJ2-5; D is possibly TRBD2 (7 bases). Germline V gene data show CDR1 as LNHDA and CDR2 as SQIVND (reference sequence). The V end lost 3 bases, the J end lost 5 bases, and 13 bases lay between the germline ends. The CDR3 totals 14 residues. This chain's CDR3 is CASSMARGAETQYF. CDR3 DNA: TGTGCCAGTAGTATGGCCCGGGGGGCCGAGACCCAGTACTTC.

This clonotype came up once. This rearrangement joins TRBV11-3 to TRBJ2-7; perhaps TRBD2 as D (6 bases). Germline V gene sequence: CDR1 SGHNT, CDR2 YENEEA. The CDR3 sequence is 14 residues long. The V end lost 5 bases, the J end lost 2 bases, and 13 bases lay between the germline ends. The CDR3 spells CASSPTRGAYEQYF. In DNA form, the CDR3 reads TGTGCCAGCAGCCCAACCCGCGGGGCCTACGAGCAGTACTTC.

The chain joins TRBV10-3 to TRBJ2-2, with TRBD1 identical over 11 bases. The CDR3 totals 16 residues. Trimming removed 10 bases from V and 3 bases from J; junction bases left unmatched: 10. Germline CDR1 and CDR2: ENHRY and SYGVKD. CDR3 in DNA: TGTGCCACCACCCCCGGACAGGGGGCCGACACCGGGGAGCTGTTTTTT. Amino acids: CATTPGQGADTGELFF.

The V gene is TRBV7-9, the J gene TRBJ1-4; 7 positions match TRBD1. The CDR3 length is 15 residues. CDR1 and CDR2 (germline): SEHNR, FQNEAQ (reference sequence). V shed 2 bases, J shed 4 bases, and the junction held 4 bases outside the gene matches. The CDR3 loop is CASSLWDRSNEKLFF. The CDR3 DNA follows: TGTGCCAGCAGCTTATGGGACAGAAGTAATGAAAAACTGTTTTTT.

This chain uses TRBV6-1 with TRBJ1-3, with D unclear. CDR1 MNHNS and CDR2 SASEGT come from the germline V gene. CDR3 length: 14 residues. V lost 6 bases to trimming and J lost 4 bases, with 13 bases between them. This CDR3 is CASSHTLTGNTIYF. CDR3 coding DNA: TGTGCCAGCAGCCACACTCTGACCGGAAACACCATATATTTT.

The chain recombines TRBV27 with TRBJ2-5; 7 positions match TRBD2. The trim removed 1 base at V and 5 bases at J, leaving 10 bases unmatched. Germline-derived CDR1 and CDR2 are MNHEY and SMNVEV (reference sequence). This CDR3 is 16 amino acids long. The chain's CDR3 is CASSLYSGGSVETQYF. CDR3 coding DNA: TGTGCCAGCAGTTTATATTCGGGGGGTAGTGTGGAGACCCAGTACTTC.

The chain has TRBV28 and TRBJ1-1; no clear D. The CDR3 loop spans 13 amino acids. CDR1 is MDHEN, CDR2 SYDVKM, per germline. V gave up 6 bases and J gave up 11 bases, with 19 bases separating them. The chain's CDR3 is CASSTRAAPGAFF. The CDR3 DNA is TGTGCCAGCAGCACAAGGGCAGCCCCGGGGGCTTTCTTT.

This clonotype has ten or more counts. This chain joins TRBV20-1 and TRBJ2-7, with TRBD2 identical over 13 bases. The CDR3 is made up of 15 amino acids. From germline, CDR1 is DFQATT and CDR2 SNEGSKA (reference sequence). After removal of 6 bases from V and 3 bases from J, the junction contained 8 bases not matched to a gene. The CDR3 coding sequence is TGCAGTGCCCGACCTGGGACTAGCGGGGTCTACGAGCAGTACTTC. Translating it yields CSARPGTSGVYEQYF.

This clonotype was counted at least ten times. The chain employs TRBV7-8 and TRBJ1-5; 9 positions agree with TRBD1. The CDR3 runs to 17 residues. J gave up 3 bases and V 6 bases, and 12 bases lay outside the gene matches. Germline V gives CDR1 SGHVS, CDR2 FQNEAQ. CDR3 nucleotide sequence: TGTGCCAGCAGAAAAACACAGGGGGCGTTGGTCAATCAGCCCCAGCATTTT. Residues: CASRKTQGALVNQPQHF. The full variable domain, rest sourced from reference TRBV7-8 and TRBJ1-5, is GAGVSQSPRYKVAKRGQDVALRCDPISGHVSLFWYQQALGQGPEFLTYFQNEAQLDKSGLPSDRFFAERPEGSVSTLKIQRTQQEDSAVYLCASRKTQGALVNQPQHFGDGTRLSIL.

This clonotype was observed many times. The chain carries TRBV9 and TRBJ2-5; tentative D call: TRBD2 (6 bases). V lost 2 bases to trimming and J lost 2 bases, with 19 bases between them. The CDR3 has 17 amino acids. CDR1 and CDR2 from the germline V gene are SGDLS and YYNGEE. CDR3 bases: TGTGCCAGCAGCGTCGGCTTTTTGGCCGGAGGGCAAGAGACCCAGTACTTC. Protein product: CASSVGFLAGGQETQYF.

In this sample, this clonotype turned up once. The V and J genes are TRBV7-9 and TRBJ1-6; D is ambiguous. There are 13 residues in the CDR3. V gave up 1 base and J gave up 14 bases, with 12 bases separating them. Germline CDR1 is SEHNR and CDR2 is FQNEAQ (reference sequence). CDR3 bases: TGTGCCAGCAGCTTAGGGTCCAGGTCCACCCTCCACTTT. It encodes CASSLGSRSTLHF.

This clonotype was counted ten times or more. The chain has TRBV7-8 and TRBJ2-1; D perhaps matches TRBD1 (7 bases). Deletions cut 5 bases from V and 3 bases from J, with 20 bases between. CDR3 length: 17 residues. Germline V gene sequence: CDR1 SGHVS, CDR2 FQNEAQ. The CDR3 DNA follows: TGTGCCAGCAGCCCGGGACAGACAGTGGGGGGCTACAATGAGCAGTTCTTC. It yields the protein CASSPGQTVGGYNEQFF. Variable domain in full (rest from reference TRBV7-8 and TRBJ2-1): GAGVSQSPRYKVAKRGQDVALRCDPISGHVSLFWYQQALGQGPEFLTYFQNEAQLDKSGLPSDRFFAERPEGSVSTLKIQRTQQEDSAVYLCASSPGQTVGGYNEQFFGPGTRLTVL.

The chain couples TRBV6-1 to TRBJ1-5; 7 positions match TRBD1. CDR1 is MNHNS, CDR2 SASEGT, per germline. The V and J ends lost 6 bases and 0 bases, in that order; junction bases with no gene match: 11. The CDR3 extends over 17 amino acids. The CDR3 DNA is TGTGCCAGCAGCTCTATCCCCGGGACAGATAGCAATCAGCCCCAGCATTTT. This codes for CASSSIPGTDSNQPQHF.

The CDR3 here is CATSGAGHQETQYF. Here the CDR3 DNA reads TGTGCCACCAGTGGGGCAGGGCACCAAGAGACCCAGTACTTC. The chain employs TRBV24-1 and TRBJ2-5, with TRBD1 as a possible D gene (5 bases). CDR1 and CDR2 (germline): KGHDR, SFDVKD. With 5 bases removed from V and 0 bases from J, the gap between germline ends came to 9 bases. The CDR3 totals 14 residues.